This T cell receptor (beta chain) was sequenced in a study of blood T cells in healthy people across ages. Across the whole study: About one barcoded TCR beta cDNA was captured per two T cells.

Donor samples were obtained from healthy Caucasian individuals from Russia, aged about 6 to 100. A minimum of 6 micrograms of total RNA was extracted per sample. Combining a sample-barcoded 5' primer with a J-beta primer mix, a second PCR ran for about 6 to 12 cycles. Sequencing recovered at least 2.5 million CDR3-containing paired-end reads from each sample. TCRdb recomputed calls from the 5' RACE reads with MiXCR, one row per CDR3 protein. In the table there are almost 1 million distinct CDR3 sequences, approximately 50% of which are singletons. This CDR3 comprises 19 residues. Germline trimming cut 0 bases from V and 2 bases from J; bases unmatched to any gene: 14. The germline V gene has CDR1 DFQATT and CDR2 SNEGSKA (reference sequence).

The V and J genes are TRBV20-1 and TRBJ2-3, with TRBD2 identical over 10 bases. The sequenced material came from blood. This clonotype originated in an older woman in good health. CDR3 DNA: TGCAGTGCTAGAGACGTTCGGACTAGCGGAGGATTGATCACAGATACGCAGTATTTT. The encoded protein is CSARDVRTSGGLITDTQYF.